This is a list of T cell receptor beta chains from one sample in a study of cytomegalovirus exposure and HLA in healthy donors. Some clones are missing from TCRdb's copy, which holds only in-frame ones; the method was immunoSEQ multiplex PCR. This table holds some 45,000 clones, about 85% found once. The source material was PBMCs. Receptors were obtained from a woman between 40 and 55 years old in good health and CMV-seropositive. Each CDR3 is given with its conserved first and last residue. A D gene is named only where the DNA matches it firmly. Not all rows give a size; the values are once, few, many and, for expanded clones, a class.

abundance	v_gene	d_gene	len	j_gene	CDR3nt	CDR3aa
-	TRBV7-2	TRBD1	13	TRBJ1-2	TGTGCCACTGGGGGACAGCCTGCCTATGGCTACACCTTC	CATGGQPAYGYTF
-	TRBV2	TRBD1	12	TRBJ1-1	TGTGCCAGCAGCCGACAGGGGATTAAAGCTTTCTTT	CASSRQGIKAFF
few	TRBV15	TRBD2	17	TRBJ2-1	TGTGCCACCAGCAGAGTTGGTCTAGCGGGGGGGCCAGATGAGCAGTTCTTC	CATSRVGLAGGPDEQFF
-	TRBV5-4	TRBD2	16	TRBJ2-7	TGTGCCAGCAGCGCGACTAGCGGGAGGCACTCCTACGAGCAGTACTTC	CASSATSGRHSYEQYF
-	TRBV5-1	TRBD2	13	TRBJ2-7	TGCGCCAGCAGCTTGGAGGGAGGGAACGAGCAGTACTTC	CASSLEGGNEQYF
-	TRBV2	-	13	TRBJ1-2	TGTGCCAGCAGTGGACAGGCTGTTGGCGGCTACACCTTC	CASSGQAVGGYTF
-	TRBV5-1	TRBD2	16	TRBJ2-3	TGCGCCAGCAGCCCCGGGACTAGCGGAACCACAGATACGCAGTATTTT	CASSPGTSGTTDTQYF
-	TRBV7-7	TRBD2	18	TRBJ2-1	TGTGCCAGCAGCCCGCACCAGCGGGGGGGAGGAACACCCAATGAGCAGTTCTTC	CASSPHQRGGGTPNEQFF
-	TRBV21-1	-	16	TRBJ2-1	TGTGCCAGCAGCAACCCGTGTCGGGAGGGCCGCGATGAGCAGTTCTTC	CASSNPCREGRDEQFF
-	TRBV11-2	-	17	TRBJ2-4	TGTGCCAGCAGGGGGACGGGGGGCGGGCTAGCCAAAAACATTCAGTACTTC	CASRGTGGGLAKNIQYF
-	TRBV7-9	-	16	TRBJ1-1	TGTTCCAGCAGCTTTGGTCTTAGCTTTGTAGGGGTTGAAGCTTTCTTT	CSSSFGLSFVGVEAFF
-	TRBV6-1	-	15	TRBJ2-1	TGTGCCAGCAGTGAAGCGCGGCTAACCTACAATGAGCAGTTCTTC	CASSEARLTYNEQFF
-	TRBV28	-	14	TRBJ2-7	TGTGCCAGCACTAGCGCGTACCCCTCCTACGAGCAGTACTTC	CASTSAYPSYEQYF
-	TRBV7-9	-	15	TRBJ2-7	TGTGCCAGCAGCTTAGAGGGGGGGCGCAAATACGAGCAGTACTTC	CASSLEGGRKYEQYF
-	TRBV20-1	-	11	TRBJ2-1	TGCAGTGCTAGGGGTCTAGGTGAGCAGTTCTTC	CSARGLGEQFF
few	TRBV18	TRBD1	15	TRBJ2-1	TGTGCCAGCTCACTCCGGACAGGGAGGTACAATGAGCAGTTCTTC	CASSLRTGRYNEQFF
-	TRBV6-5	TRBD2	15	TRBJ2-3	TGTGCCAGCAAGAAGACTAGCGATAACACAGATACGCAGTATTTT	CASKKTSDNTDTQYF
-	TRBV5-1	TRBD1	15	TRBJ2-7	TGCGCCAGCAGCACTGGGGACAGGGGCGGCTACGAGCAGTACTTC	CASSTGDRGGYEQYF
-	TRBV7-9	TRBD1	12	TRBJ2-7	TGTTCCAGCAGCTTGCAGGGGGCCGAGCAGTACTTC	CSSSLQGAEQYF
-	TRBV25-1	TRBD2	15	TRBJ2-1	TGTGCCAGCAGTGAAGCGGGGGGGCTGAAAAATGAGCAGTTCTTC	CASSEAGGLKNEQFF
-	TRBV7-9	-	12	TRBJ1-2	TGTTCCAGCAGCTTAGGCGCCGCGGGCTACACCTTC	CSSSLGAAGYTF
-	TRBV5-1	-	14	TRBJ1-1	TGCGCCAGCAGCCCAGGGACAATTTACACTGAAGCTTTCTTT	CASSPGTIYTEAFF
-	TRBV15	-	15	TRBJ1-1	TGTGCCACCAGCAAAACAAGTCCCGGGACTTGTGAAGCTTTCTTT	CATSKTSPGTCEAFF
-	TRBV27	-	14	TRBJ1-4	TGTGCCAGCAGCCCAATAGCAGGGATTGAAAAACTGTTTTTT	CASSPIAGIEKLFF
-	TRBV14	-	13	TRBJ1-2	TGTGCCAGCAGCCAAGCCGGGACAAGCGGCTACACCTTC	CASSQAGTSGYTF
-	TRBV19	-	17	TRBJ1-1	TGTGCCAGTAGTATCGACAGATCCATTCTTATGAACACTGAAGCTTTCTTT	CASSIDRSILMNTEAFF
few	TRBV18	-	13	TRBJ1-1	TGTGCCAGCTCACCCCTAGAGGCGGGTGGAGCTTTCTTT	CASSPLEAGGAFF
few	TRBV5-1	-	10	TRBJ1-2	TGCGCCAGCAGCCGGTCTCCCTACACCTTC	CASSRSPYTF
-	TRBV28	TRBD1	13	TRBJ2-7	TGTGCCAGTACCGGGACAGGGCGTACCGAGCAGTACTTC	CASTGTGRTEQYF
-	TRBV7-2	TRBD1	15	TRBJ2-5	TGTGCCAGCAGCCCGCAACAGGGGCCGAAAGAGACCCAGTACTTC	CASSPQQGPKETQYF
-	TRBV30	-	11	TRBJ1-1	TGTGCCTGGAAAACAGGGCCCGAAGCTTTCTTT	CAWKTGPEAFF
-	TRBV19	TRBD1	11	TRBJ1-2	TGTGCCAGTAGTACAGGGGGACGCTACACCTTC	CASSTGGRYTF
-	TRBV7-9	-	13	TRBJ1-2	TGTGCCAGCAGCGGACAGCTTAACTATGGCTACACCTTC	CASSGQLNYGYTF
-	TRBV7-6	-	13	TRBJ2-5	TGTGCCAGCAGCTACCGACAGCAAGAGACTCAGTACTTC	CASSYRQQETQYF
-	TRBV6-1	-	12	TRBJ2-2	TGTGCCAGCAGCCTTTCGACCGGGGAGCTGTTTTTT	CASSLSTGELFF
-	TRBV28	-	12	TRBJ1-2	TGTGCCAGCAGCTACAGGGATTTCGGCTACACCTTC	CASSYRDFGYTF
-	TRBV28	TRBD1	13	TRBJ2-5	TGTGCCAGCAGACGGGACAGTCAAGAGACCCAGTACTTC	CASRRDSQETQYF
-	TRBV6-1	TRBD1	14	TRBJ2-2	TGTGCCAGCAGGGGACAGGGGTTCACCGGGGAGCTGTTTTTT	CASRGQGFTGELFF
-	TRBV7-2	-	14	TRBJ1-2	TGTGCCAGCCTTAAGGGGGACGCCTACTATGGCTACACCTTC	CASLKGDAYYGYTF
-	TRBV4-1	-	14	TRBJ1-2	TGCGCCAGCAGCCAAGATCACAATAACTATGGCTACACCTTC	CASSQDHNNYGYTF
-	TRBV14	-	14	TRBJ2-5	TGTGCCAGCAGCCAGTTCCGGGGTTTGGAGACCCAGTACTTC	CASSQFRGLETQYF
-	TRBV19	TRBD1	15	TRBJ1-2	TGTGCCAGTACACTTACAGGGGGCGCGTCAAATGGCTACACCTTC	CASTLTGGASNGYTF
-	TRBV27	-	15	TRBJ2-1	TGTGCCAGCAGCCGCGGGGGCGGATCCTACAATGAGCAGTTCTTC	CASSRGGGSYNEQFF
-	TRBV7-7	TRBD1	15	TRBJ2-2	TGTGCCAGCAGCTCCGGGACAGCTAACACCGGGGAGCTGTTTTTT	CASSSGTANTGELFF
once	TRBV7-7	TRBD1	15	TRBJ2-1	TGTGCCAGCAGCGCCACCGGGACAGGGGATAATGAGCAGTTCTTC	CASSATGTGDNEQFF
-	TRBV25-1	-	14	TRBJ2-7	TGTGCCAGCAGTGAATGGAACAGCCAGCACGAGCAGTACTTC	CASSEWNSQHEQYF
-	TRBV19	-	16	TRBJ2-3	TGTGCCAGTAGTCCTCAGGACACCCTTATGGCAGATACGCAGTATTTT	CASSPQDTLMADTQYF
-	TRBV19	-	13	TRBJ2-5	TGTGCCAGTAGCCGGAACAGCCAAGAGACCCAGTACTTC	CASSRNSQETQYF
-	TRBV5-1	-	14	TRBJ1-5	TGCGCCAGCAGCCGGGCGGGGGGGAATCAGCCCCAGCATTTT	CASSRAGGNQPQHF
-	TRBV7-9	TRBD2	13	TRBJ2-1	TGTGCCAGACAGGGACTAGGATTCGATGAGCAGTTCTTC	CARQGLGFDEQFF
-	TRBV20-1	-	10	TRBJ1-2	TGCAGGGAGGGACTGGAAGGCTACACCTTC	CREGLEGYTF
-	TRBV28	TRBD1	17	TRBJ1-3	TGTGCCAGTCTACGGGACAGGGCCTCGATCTCTGGAAACACCATATATTTT	CASLRDRASISGNTIYF
few	TRBV29-1	TRBD1	14	TRBJ1-6	TGCAGCGTCTCCACCGGGACAGGGAATTCACCCCTCCACTTT	CSVSTGTGNSPLHF
-	TRBV7-2	-	12	TRBJ1-4	TGTGCCAGCAGCTCCGTGGGGGGGAAACTGTTTTTT	CASSSVGGKLFF
-	TRBV28	TRBD1	16	TRBJ1-5	TGTGCCAGCAGTTTCTTCGGACAGGGGGGCAATCAGCCCCAGCATTTT	CASSFFGQGGNQPQHF
-	TRBV7-6	TRBD1	16	TRBJ1-1	TGTGCCAGCAGCCTTCCAGGCGGTGATCAGGGGGCTGAAGCTTTCTTT	CASSLPGGDQGAEAFF
-	TRBV14	-	15	TRBJ1-2	TGTGCCAGCAGCCAAGTCCGGGGATCATTCGATGGCTACACCTTC	CASSQVRGSFDGYTF